The rows below give T cell receptor beta chains drawn from one sample of a study of blood T cell repertoires in COVID-19. The assay was immunoSEQ multiplex PCR, and TCRdb's table has in-frame clones only and misses some. The table lists roughly 78,000 clones, more than 85% of them singletons. Sequenced input: peripheral blood. These receptors came from a man aged 55-75 years with acute or convalescent COVID-19. The CDR3 runs from the conserved cysteine through the conserved F or W. D genes are given only for firm matches.

D gene: .
CDR3 length: 13
J gene: TRBJ1-5
V gene: TRBV30
CDR3 DNA: TGTGCCTGGAGGCAGGATAGCAATCAGCCCCAGCATTTT
CDR3 protein: CAWRQDSNQPQHF

D gene: TRBD1
CDR3 length: 14
J gene: TRBJ1-2
V gene: TRBV18
CDR3 DNA: TGTGCCAGCTCACCCGACAGGGCTAACTATGGCTACACCTTC
CDR3 protein: CASSPDRANYGYTF

D gene: .
CDR3 length: 15
J gene: TRBJ2-5
V gene: TRBV19
CDR3 DNA: TGTGCCAGTAGTATGGAGGGACAGCCCCAAGAGACCCAGTACTTC
CDR3 protein: CASSMEGQPQETQYF

D gene: TRBD1
CDR3 length: 18
J gene: TRBJ1-1
V gene: TRBV27
CDR3 DNA: TGTGCCAGCAGTTTATCGGCCCCGGGACAGGGGGCCGGGACTGAAGCTTTCTTT
CDR3 protein: CASSLSAPGQGAGTEAFF

D gene: TRBD1
CDR3 length: 12
J gene: TRBJ2-2
V gene: TRBV30
CDR3 DNA: TGTGCCTGGGGACAGGGGGCCGGGGAGCTGTTTTTT
CDR3 protein: CAWGQGAGELFF

D gene: TRBD1
CDR3 length: 11
J gene: TRBJ1-3
V gene: TRBV6-5
CDR3 DNA: TGTGCCAGCAGTCAGGGGGACACCATATATTTT
CDR3 protein: CASSQGDTIYF

D gene: TRBD2
CDR3 length: 17
J gene: TRBJ2-7
V gene: TRBV5-6
CDR3 DNA: TGTGCCAGCAGCTTGTACCGGGAGGGCCTTAGCTCCTACGAGCAGTACTTC
CDR3 protein: CASSLYREGLSSYEQYF

D gene: .
CDR3 length: 13
J gene: TRBJ1-5
V gene: TRBV10-3
CDR3 DNA: TGTGCCACCAACAGGGAAGAACGTCAGCCCCAGCATTTT
CDR3 protein: CATNREERQPQHF

D gene: TRBD2
CDR3 length: 17
J gene: TRBJ2-2
V gene: TRBV15
CDR3 DNA: TGTGCCACCAGCAGAGAACTGACTAGCGGGAACACCGGGGAGCTGTTTTTT
CDR3 protein: CATSRELTSGNTGELFF

D gene: .
CDR3 length: 13
J gene: TRBJ1-2
V gene: TRBV5-1
CDR3 DNA: TGCGCCAGCAGCTTGTTACCGGTTTATGGCTACACCTTC
CDR3 protein: CASSLLPVYGYTF